Listed below are T cell receptor beta chains from one sample, sequenced in a study of CD8+ T cells in alopecia areata. Clones were read by immunoSEQ multiplex PCR, and TCRdb kept only the in-frame ones, dropping some. The table has 200,000 to 250,000 clones, roughly two fifths seen once. The specimen comprised CD4+ T cells sorted from blood, sampled between weeks 30 and 35, from a patient treated with tofacitinib. These receptors were collected from a human donor with alopecia areata. Both conserved end residues are part of each CDR3. Each record gives: CDR3 protein, CDR3 DNA, clone size, D gene, J gene, V gene. D genes are given only for firm matches. Size tells how often a clone was seen (once, few, many) or the class of an expanded clone, and some rows leave it out.

CASTRTAGNEQFF | TGTGCCAGCACGCGGACTGCGGGGAATGAGCAGTTCTTC | few | NA | TRBJ2-1 | TRBV6-1
CAWSVPGLGDGYTF | TGTGCCTGGAGTGTACCGGGGCTTGGGGACGGCTACACCTTC | once | NA | TRBJ1-2 | TRBV30
CASGQGSNQPQHF | TGTGCCAGCGGACAGGGGTCCAATCAGCCCCAGCATTTT | few | TRBD1 | TRBJ1-5 | TRBV6-6
CSGARGENEQFF | TGCAGCGGTGCTAGGGGGGAGAATGAGCAGTTCTTC | NA | NA | TRBJ2-1 | TRBV29-1
CASSYLGTSGRNEQFF | TGTGCCAGCAGTTACCTCGGAACTAGCGGGAGGAATGAGCAGTTCTTC | few | TRBD2 | TRBJ2-1 | TRBV6-6
CASSYQALAGGTDTQYF | TGTGCCAGCAGCTACCAGGCCCTAGCGGGGGGAACAGATACGCAGTATTTT | NA | TRBD2 | TRBJ2-3 | TRBV7-3
CASIADRGRDTQYF | TGTGCCAGCATAGCGGATAGGGGTCGGGATACGCAGTATTTT | few | NA | TRBJ2-3 | TRBV5-4
CASRKAGLNTEAFF | TGCGCCAGCAGGAAAGCAGGTTTGAACACTGAAGCTTTCTTT | NA | NA | TRBJ1-1 | TRBV5-1
CASSALGLAGAVHF | TGTGCCAGCAGTGCCCTCGGACTAGCGGGGGCAGTCCACTTC | few | TRBD2 | TRBJ2-7 | TRBV2
CASSLGDQLQGAEAFF | TGTGCCAGCAGCTTGGGAGATCAATTACAGGGGGCTGAAGCTTTCTTT | NA | TRBD1 | TRBJ1-1 | TRBV5-4